One sample yielded the 15 T cell receptor beta chains listed below, sequenced in a study of T-cell memory formation after mild COVID-19. A single record per CDR3 protein comes from TCRdb applying MiXCR to the 5' RACE reads. This sample has 350,000 to 400,000 distinct CDR3 sequences, with about an eighth found just once. Sequenced material: PBMCs or a T cell subset sorted from them (not recorded which). All receptors come from a man aged 18 to 30 who had mild COVID-19 (a few samples of this study predate the infection). Cell type and time point are not known.

The chain has TRBV4-1 and TRBJ2-7, with D hard to call. The germline gives CDR1 MGHRA, CDR2 YSYEKL. V was pared by 4 bases and J by 2 bases, with 15 bases between. CDR3 length: 15 amino acids. CDR3 sequence: CASSLLGQDPYEQYF. The CDR3, as DNA: TGCGCCAGCAGCCTTCTCGGGCAGGACCCCTACGAGCAGTACTTC.

The rearrangement joins TRBV13 to TRBJ1-1; possible D gene TRBD1, 6 bases. This CDR3 has 16 residues. The V and J ends lost 1 base and 3 bases respectively, with 15 bases between them. Germline CDR1 is PRHDT and CDR2 is FYEKMQ (reference sequence). The CDR3 reads CASSLAMTGGYTEAFF. CDR3 coding DNA: TGTGCCAGCAGCTTAGCGATGACAGGCGGGTACACTGAAGCTTTCTTT.

This clonotype was picked up many times. As DNA, the CDR3 is TGTGCCAGCAGTTTACGATATCGTGGAGATCAGCCCCAGCATTTT. Encoded protein: CASSLRYRGDQPQHF. The rearrangement joins TRBV27 to TRBJ1-5; D not certain. The CDR3 contains 15 residues. Germline CDR1 MNHEY, CDR2 SMNVEV (reference sequence). Trimming removed 2 bases from V and 5 bases from J, with 13 bases in between.

This clonotype was observed many times. The chain employs TRBV29-1 and TRBJ1-2, with a tentative D call TRBD1 (5 bases). V gave up 0 bases and J gave up 2 bases, with 10 bases separating them. CDR1 SQVTM and CDR2 ANQGSEA come from the germline V gene. This CDR3 is 14 amino acids long. The CDR3: CSVEDGGDNYGYTF. For the CDR3, the DNA is TGCAGCGTTGAAGACGGTGGGGACAACTATGGCTACACCTTC.

The chain joins TRBV11-2 to TRBJ2-7; 10 nucleotides match TRBD2. Losses at the gene ends were 4 bases for V and 3 bases for J; bases not matched to a gene: 18. CDR1 SGHAT and CDR2 FQNNGV come from the germline V gene. This CDR3 is built from 19 residues. CDR3 DNA: TGTGCCAGCAGCTCACGAGGGGTGCTAGCGGGGGTTCTATTCTACGAGCAGTACTTC. This sequence encodes CASSSRGVLAGVLFYEQYF.

This clonotype was counted ten times or more. V usage is TRBV6-5 and J usage is TRBJ2-5, with 9 positions matching TRBD1. CDR1 is MNHEY, CDR2 SVGAGI, per germline. The junction had 8 bases not matched to a gene; V was cut back by 2 bases and J by 4 bases. The CDR3 has 16 residues. CDR3 DNA sequence: TGTGCCAGCAGTTACCGGACAGGGGAGAGGCCAGAGACCCAGTACTTC. It specifies CASSYRTGERPETQYF.

Ten or more counts support this clonotype. The chain carries TRBV7-8 and TRBJ2-3; 8 positions agree with TRBD2. The CDR3 consists of 16 residues. Trimming took 4 bases from V and 8 from J; bases not matched to a gene: 14. Germline V gene data show CDR1 as SGHVS and CDR2 as FQNEAQ. Written as DNA, the CDR3 is TGTGCCAGCAGCTCCCCCGGGAGGGGTGGATTGGGTACGCAGTATTTT. It is translated as CASSSPGRGGLGTQYF.

The J gene is TRBJ1-1, the V gene TRBV3-1; 9 bases are a match to TRBD1. J lost 10 bases, V lost 1 base, and 1 base had no gene match. The germline CDR1 and CDR2 sequences are LGHDT and YNNKEL (reference sequence). The CDR3 sequence is 12 residues long. The CDR3 here is CASSQGDRAAFF. DNA of the CDR3: TGTGCCAGCAGCCAAGGGGACAGGGCAGCTTTCTTT.

The chain employs TRBV7-2 and TRBJ2-1, with 7 bases aligning to TRBD1. The CDR3 spans 13 residues. The germline CDR1 and CDR2 sequences are SGHTA and FQGNSA. Trimming at V came to 5 bases and at J to 11 bases, leaving 9 bases not matched to a gene. The CDR3 coding sequence is TGTGCCAGCAGCCTGACAGGGCTCACTAAGCAGTTCTTC. It encodes CASSLTGLTKQFF.

The rearrangement uses TRBV6-2 or TRBV6-3 and TRBJ2-1, with D tentatively TRBD1 or TRBD2 (5 bases each). Per the germline V gene, CDR1 is MNHEY and CDR2 is SVGEGT. This CDR3 is 12 amino acids long. With 6 bases removed from V and 9 bases from J, the gap between germline ends came to 12 bases. In DNA form, the CDR3 reads TGTGCCAGCAGCATAATGGGGGTTGAGCAGTTCTTC. Translated, it gives CASSIMGVEQFF.

This clonotype was observed a handful of times. V gene TRBV7-2 combines with J gene TRBJ2-7; D remains ambiguous. CDR3 length equals 13 residues. V lost 5 bases to trimming and J lost 5 bases, with 13 bases between them. The germline CDR1 and CDR2 sequences are SGHTA and FQGNSA. The chain's CDR3 is CASSVSYSNEQYF. For the CDR3, the DNA is TGTGCCAGCAGCGTATCGTACTCTAACGAGCAGTACTTC.

This clonotype has a handful of counts. The chain joins TRBV30 to TRBJ2-5, with D uncertain. CDR1 is GTSNPN, CDR2 SVGIG, per germline (reference sequence). This CDR3 has 13 amino acids. V was clipped by 4 bases and J by 7 bases, with 16 bases between them. The CDR3 reads CAWNLMTPGTQYF. CDR3 DNA sequence: TGTGCCTGGAATCTAATGACCCCAGGGACCCAGTACTTC.

The J gene is TRBJ2-5, the V gene TRBV5-5; D is perhaps TRBD1 or TRBD2 (5 bases each). V shed 4 bases and J shed 2 bases, with 12 bases lying between them. Germline CDR1 SGHKS, CDR2 YYEKEE (reference sequence). This CDR3 comprises 14 residues. In DNA form, the CDR3 reads TGTGCCAGCAGCCACGGGTGGGGGCAAGAGACCCAGTACTTC. It yields the protein CASSHGWGQETQYF.

This clonotype was detected ten times or more. The chain employs TRBV5-1 and TRBJ2-2; TRBD2 is a possible D gene (6 bases). V was clipped by 2 bases and J by 2 bases, with 7 bases between them. CDR1 is SGHRS, CDR2 YFSETQ, per germline. This CDR3 has 14 amino acids. CDR3 DNA: TGCGCCAGCAGCTTAGGGACTAACACCGGGGAGCTGTTTTTT. Translation: CASSLGTNTGELFF.

The rearrangement uses TRBV7-2 and TRBJ2-7, with 8 bases that match TRBD1. With V trimmed by 4 bases and J by 3 bases, 5 bases remained unmatched. Germline lookup yields CDR1 SGHTA and CDR2 FQGNSA. The CDR3 sequence is 14 residues long. DNA of the CDR3: TGTGCCAGCAGCTCCCGACAGGGGATCTACGAGCAGTACTTC. It codes for CASSSRQGIYEQYF. The complete variable domain, with remaining parts taken from reference TRBV7-2 and TRBJ2-7, reads GAGVSQSPSNKVTEKGKDVELRCDPISGHTALYWYRQSLGQGLEFLIYFQGNSAPDKSGLPSDRFSAERTGGSVSTLTIQRTQQEDSAVYLCASSSRQGIYEQYFGPGTRLTVT.